This T cell receptor (beta chain) stems from a study of blood T cell repertoires in COVID-19. Study-wide background: Material from acute and convalescent COVID-19 was sourced from the United States, Italy and Spain. The analysed material was cDNA or gDNA that came from T cells, B-cell-depleted T cells, or PBMCs.

This clone appeared once. The CDR3 loop spans 16 amino acids. Per the original data handling: Estimated nucleated cell counts came from reference gene primer amplification. TCRdb keeps only in-frame clones here, not all; method: immunoSEQ multiplex PCR. D and trimming were read from the DNA, whereas the V and J calls and clone size are those reported in that table. The table includes 110,000 to 150,000 clones, 88% detected once. The chain recombines TRBV21-1 with TRBJ1-1; no check of the table's D call, TRBD1, against the DNA was made. TRBV21-1 is classified as a pseudogene. This sequence originates from an older man with acute or convalescent COVID-19. Sequenced input: peripheral blood. DNA for the CDR3: TGTGCCAGCAGCAAAGTGGCGGAGACAGGGAACACTGAAGCTTTCTTT. This translates into CASSKVAETGNTEAFF.